The following is a TCR beta chain sequence with its context. This record comes from a study of OX40 agonist ivuxolimab in advanced cancers. Sequencing used immunoSEQ multiplex PCR; TCRdb keeps in-frame clones, though not all of them. Among 20,000 to 30,000 clones, roughly 73% were seen once, and the ten largest hold roughly 23%. Blood got drawn at baseline, again on cycle 4 day 1, and then on cycle 7 day 1. CDR1 SGDLS and CDR2 YYNGEE come from the germline V gene. The CDR3 totals 18 residues. J gave up 4 bases and V 0 bases, and 10 bases lay outside the gene matches. The V call is TRBV9, the J call TRBJ2-1, with 10 bases identical to TRBD2. The sequence was collected from an adult with an advanced solid tumor such as melanoma, head and neck, liver or kidney cancer. The source material was CD4+ or CD8+ T cells sorted from blood, sampled in a trial of the OX40 agonist ivuxolimab. CDR3 protein: CASSVAGTSGIFYNEQFF. The CDR3 DNA reads as TGTGCCAGCAGCGTAGCGGGAACTAGCGGGATATTTTACAATGAGCAGTTCTTC. The full variable domain, with the rest looked up from reference TRBV9 and TRBJ2-1, is DSGVTQTPKHLITATGQRVTLRCSPRSGDLSVYWYQQSLDQGLQFLIQYYNGEERAKGNILERFSAQQFPDLHSELNLSSLELGDSALYFCASSVAGTSGIFYNEQFFGPGTRLTVL.